Presented here are 7 T cell receptor beta chains from one specimen sequenced in a study of OX40 agonist ivuxolimab in advanced cancers. Clones were read by immunoSEQ multiplex PCR, and TCRdb kept only the in-frame ones, dropping some. In the table there are roughly 60,000 clones, around 91% of which are singletons. Sequenced here: CD4+ or CD8+ T cells sorted from blood, sampled in a trial of the OX40 agonist ivuxolimab. The origin of the receptors is an adult with an advanced solid tumor such as melanoma, head and neck, liver or kidney cancer.

The V and J genes are TRBV7-6 and TRBJ2-7; 11 bases match TRBD2. Germline assignment: CDR1 SGHVS and CDR2 FNYEAQ. The J segment lost 3 bases and the V segment lost 5 bases, leaving 6 bases of the junction unmatched. This CDR3 comprises 15 residues. The CDR3 sequence is CASSRGTSGLYEQYF. The CDR3 DNA reads as TGTGCCAGCAGCCGCGGGACTAGCGGCCTCTACGAGCAGTACTTC.

The chain carries TRBV15 and TRBJ1-5; no clear D. CDR3 length equals 15 residues. CDR1 and CDR2 (germline): LNHNV, YYDKDF (reference sequence). V dropped 0 bases and J dropped 2 bases, with 8 bases sitting between them. In DNA form, the CDR3 reads TGTGCCACCAGCAGAGATCGCAGAGGCAATCAGCCCCAGCATTTT. This codes for CATSRDRRGNQPQHF.

The rearrangement links TRBV6-5 to TRBJ1-1; D possibly corresponds to TRBD1 (6 bases). The CDR3 is 13 amino acids. The V and J ends lost 2 bases and 6 bases respectively, with 10 bases between them. In germline, CDR1 is MNHEY, CDR2 SVGAGI. CDR3 sequence (DNA): TGTGCCAGCAGTTACGGAGGGGGACCTGAAGCTTTCTTT. Protein: CASSYGGGPEAFF.

The chain is built from TRBV29-1 and TRBJ1-2; D is perhaps TRBD1 (5 bases). The CDR3 contains 12 residues. Germline V gene data show CDR1 as SQVTM and CDR2 as ANQGSEA. Deletions cut 3 bases from V and 4 bases from J, with 9 bases between. CDR3 DNA: TGCAGCGTTGAGGGGCGCCTCTATGGCTACACCTTC. Its protein is CSVEGRLYGYTF.

The chain carries TRBV7-2 and TRBJ2-1; 9 bases map to TRBD2. The V gene end was trimmed by 6 bases and the J gene end by 0 bases; junction bases not matched to a gene: 6. The CDR3 has 16 amino acids. Germline CDR1 is SGHTA and CDR2 is FQGNSA. This chain's CDR3 is CASRSSSGSSYNEQFF. The CDR3 coding sequence is TGTGCCAGCAGGTCCAGTAGCGGGAGCTCCTACAATGAGCAGTTCTTC.

The chain links TRBV10-3 to TRBJ2-1; a weak D match, TRBD2 (5 bases). Germline CDR1 ENHRY, CDR2 SYGVKD. This CDR3 region has 14 residues. Trimming stripped 8 bases from V and 5 bases from J, with 16 bases between. The CDR3 is CAILRLGVNNEQFF. CDR3 sequence (DNA): TGTGCCATCCTCCGGTTGGGAGTAAACAATGAGCAGTTCTTC.

The rearrangement uses TRBV6-5 and TRBJ2-2, with a possible D match to TRBD2 (6 bases). Germline assignment: CDR1 MNHEY and CDR2 SVGAGI. The CDR3 has 15 residues. Trimming cost V 0 bases and J 3 bases, with 8 bases left between them. CDR3 DNA sequence: TGTGCCAGCAGTTACTCGCGGGGAGACACCGGGGAGCTGTTTTTT. Its translation: CASSYSRGDTGELFF.